The source of this T cell receptor (beta chain) is a study of cytomegalovirus exposure and HLA in healthy donors. Study results and limitations: Under in vitro conditions, a few CMV-associated chains were confirmed as specific for CMV antigens. In the approximately 130 validation repertoires, approximately 94% of cluster scores exceeded 0, per a later analysis.

To note about this clone: Its cognate antigen is unknown.

The protocol was immunoSEQ multiplex PCR, while the TCRdb copy is restricted to in-frame clones and leaves out a portion. The sample shows around 300,000 clones, 80% to 90% of them seen only once. From germline, CDR1 is SGHVS and CDR2 FQNEAQ. Trimming at V came to 0 bases and at J to 3 bases, leaving 8 bases not matched to a gene. CDR3 length equals 18 residues. This TCR was sampled from a woman aged 18-29 years in good health and CMV-seronegative. The sample taken for sequencing was PBMCs. This chain uses TRBV7-8 with TRBJ2-1; 10 bases are a match to TRBD2. The CDR3 coding sequence is TGTGCCAGCAGCTTAGCGCGAGTAGCGGGGGGTCTCTACAATGAGCAGTTCTTC. It codes for CASSLARVAGGLYNEQFF.